One and the same sample provided the 4 T cell receptor beta chains below, sequenced in a study of blood T cell repertoires in COVID-19. TCRdb's copy holds only in-frame clones and misses some; the assay was immunoSEQ multiplex PCR. The sample lists over 200,000 clones, 88% occurring once. Sequenced sample: PBMCs or T cells enriched from blood (not recorded which). These TCRs come from a woman aged 30 to 39 who had been exposed to COVID-19.

This clone was seen just once. The chain has TRBV15 and TRBJ2-7, with D tentatively TRBD1 (6 bases). CDR1 and CDR2 (germline): LNHNV, YYDKDF (reference sequence). The CDR3 has 16 residues. Trimming took off 3 bases at V and 2 bases at J, with 17 bases between the two ends. The CDR3 DNA follows: TGTGCCACCAGCAGGAAAGACAGGCTGGAGACCTACGAGCAGTACTTC. This encodes CATSRKDRLETYEQYF.

The V gene is TRBV2, the J gene TRBJ1-5; 10 bases agree with TRBD1. Germline-derived CDR1 and CDR2 are SNHLY and FYNNEI. The CDR3 has 15 amino acids. With 5 bases clipped from V and 5 bases from J, the junction kept 6 bases outside the gene matches. The CDR3 DNA reads as TGTGCCAGCAGTAACGGACAGGGGGGGGATCAGCCCCAGCATTTT. This codes for CASSNGQGGDQPQHF.

The chain is built from TRBV5-1 and TRBJ2-2, with 16 bases that match TRBD2. The CDR3 runs 16 residues. Germline CDR1 reads SGHRS; CDR2 reads YFSETQ. With V trimmed by 3 bases and J by 6 bases, 2 bases remained unmatched. CDR3 bases: TGCGCCAGCAGCTGGGGACTAGCGGGAGGGCCCGGGGAGCTGTTTTTT. It yields the protein CASSWGLAGGPGELFF.

A single count supports this clone. The gene calls are TRBV3-1 (or the pseudogene TRBV3-2) and TRBJ1-1; D perhaps matches TRBD1 (5 bases). With 4 bases removed from V and 1 base from J, the gap between germline ends came to 13 bases. Germline lookup yields CDR1 LGHDT and CDR2 YNNKEL (reference sequence). The CDR3 is 15 residues long. The CDR3 sequence is CASSLTDSRNTEAFF. CDR3 coding DNA: TGTGCCAGCAGCCTGACAGACTCCCGGAACACTGAAGCTTTCTTT.